The T cell receptor beta chain described here comes from a study of T cell repertoires in cytomegalovirus infection. The study's findings and limits: The cumulative frequency of public TCR beta families identified carriers of CMV plus the relevant HLA.

This clonotype was found a few times. Its antigen is unknown. Germline-derived CDR1 and CDR2 are SGHTA and FQGNSA. Deletions cut 3 bases from V and 5 bases from J, with 16 bases between. The CDR3 loop spans 15 amino acids. TCRdb reprocessed the reads via MiXCR and lists one record per CDR3 protein. Among around 800,000 distinct CDR3 sequences listed, less than 35% were seen once. This clonotype originated in a human donor in good health (CMV status not recorded). Some clones in this sample may be carry-over from other donors' samples. The rearrangement links TRBV7-2 to TRBJ2-5, with D tentatively TRBD2 (5 bases). Sequenced here: cultured CD8+ T cells from PBMCs, sampled from culture after CMV antigen stimulation. This chain's CDR3 is CASSLRAGEWETQYF. Written as DNA, the CDR3 is TGTGCCAGCAGCTTGCGGGCAGGAGAGTGGGAGACCCAGTACTTC.